These 23 T cell receptor beta chains share one sample of origin, sequenced in a study of blood T cells in healthy people across ages (dated by TCRdb to the mid-2010s). The library was built by means of 5' RACE. The instrument was an Illumina HiSeq 2500. A second 7 to 11 cycle PCR used a sample-barcoded 5' primer and a J-beta primer mix. TCRdb took the public reads, trimmed them with fastp at Q25, ran MiXCR for clone calling and kept in-frame beta chains. Rows with a matching CDR3 protein are joined into one entry that keeps the most common DNA and genes. Present in this sample are around 1,000,000 distinct CDR3 sequences, roughly 24% of which were seen just once. Jointly, the top ten make up less than 0.75% of the sample. The sample was also reused in another study, on T cells of mothers and their children.

Sequencing was carried out using blood. All receptors come from a girl aged 2-10 years in good health.

This chain uses TRBV12-3 or TRBV12-4 with TRBJ1-2, with D perhaps matching TRBD1 (6 bases). The V end was cut by 5 bases, the J end by 0 bases, with 10 bases between. The CDR3 covers 14 residues. The CDR3 DNA is TGTGCCAGCAGTCGGACAGTTTCTAACTATGGCTACACCTTC. Translated: CASSRTVSNYGYTF.

CDR3: CATSSPSGEQTQYF. As DNA, the CDR3 is TGTGCCACCAGCAGCCCATCAGGGGAACAGACCCAGTACTTC. V usage is TRBV15 and J usage is TRBJ2-5; TRBD1 might be the D (6 bases). The CDR3 length is 14 residues. V was shortened by 3 bases and J by 6 bases, with 14 bases between the two germline ends. Germline CDR1 is LNHNV and CDR2 is YYDKDF (reference sequence).

The sample holds a few counts of this clonotype. The CDR3 reads CASSSRRGSVSGYTF. DNA for the CDR3: TGTGCCAGCAGCTCTCGTAGAGGAAGTGTAAGTGGCTACACCTTC. This chain uses TRBV7-2 with TRBJ1-2; D unresolved. V was pared by 4 bases and J by 7 bases, with 19 bases between. The CDR3 is 15 amino acids. The germline gives CDR1 SGHTA, CDR2 FQGNSA.

This clonotype was picked up a small number of times. An end of the junction does not agree with germline; a read error may underlie this. The CDR3 loop is CASSLGLVAFF. CDR3 in DNA: TGTGCCAGCAGTTTAGGACTAGTCGCTTTCTTC. This chain connects TRBV12-3 or TRBV12-4 to TRBJ2-5, with D perhaps TRBD2 (6 bases). CDR3 length: 11 amino acids.

This clonotype showed up just once. V and J are TRBV29-1 and TRBJ1-2; no reliable D call. The germline V and J ends were trimmed by 4 bases and 4 bases, with 13 bases remaining between them. The CDR3 loop spans 13 amino acids. Germline CDR1 and CDR2: SQVTM and ANQGSEA. The CDR3 loop is CSVGVPGTYGYTF. The DNA for the CDR3 is TGCAGCGTTGGGGTGCCGGGCACCTATGGCTACACCTTC.

This clonotype was observed a handful of times. The chain recombines TRBV6-1 with TRBJ2-1; D uncertain. Germline V CDR1 and CDR2: MNHNS, SASEGT. V was clipped by 6 bases and J by 0 bases, with 6 bases between them. The CDR3 contains 13 residues. The chain's CDR3 is CASRTDSYNEQFF. The CDR3 DNA sequence: TGTGCCAGCAGAACAGACTCCTACAATGAGCAGTTCTTC.

This chain uses TRBV20-1 with TRBJ1-2; D not resolved. V lost 2 bases, J lost 3 bases, and 10 bases lay in between. The germline gives CDR1 DFQATT, CDR2 SNEGSKA (reference sequence). The CDR3 sequence is 13 residues long. The CDR3 bases are TGCAGTGCTAGATCCGGGGTGGACTATGGCTACACCTTC. This gives the protein CSARSGVDYGYTF.

A few counts support this clonotype. The rearrangement uses TRBV5-5 and TRBJ2-3; the D is unclear. The ends were cut back, 2 bases at V and 2 bases at J, with 18 bases in the middle. Germline V lookup: CDR1 SGHKS, CDR2 YYEKEE (reference sequence). This CDR3 has 17 amino acids. As DNA, the CDR3 is TGTGCCAGCAGCTTCTTAAAAGTAGGAACAAACACAGATACGCAGTATTTT. Protein sequence: CASSFLKVGTNTDTQYF.

This clonotype turned up a few times. The gene calls are TRBV7-9 and TRBJ2-3; the D is unclear. Deletions cut 8 bases from V and 2 bases from J, with 14 bases between. The CDR3 spans 14 residues. Looked up from germline, CDR1 is SEHNR and CDR2 is FQNEAQ (reference sequence). CDR3 bases: TGTGCCAGCCGCAGTTTGAAGCCCACAGATACGCAGTATTTT. Encoded protein: CASRSLKPTDTQYF.

This chain connects TRBV19 to TRBJ1-5, with a weak D call TRBD1 (5 bases). Germline CDR1 LNHDA, CDR2 SQIVND (reference sequence). Trimming cost V 7 bases and J 4 bases, with 11 bases left between them. The CDR3 is 13 residues long. The CDR3 DNA is TGTGCCAGTACCCTTGGGACGAATCAGCCCCAGCATTTT. Its protein is CASTLGTNQPQHF. The variable domain in full, with the rest retrieved from reference TRBV19 and TRBJ1-5, is DGGITQSPKYLFRKEGQNVTLSCEQNLNHDAMYWYRQDPGQGLRLIYYSQIVNDFQKGDIAEGYSVSREKKESFPLTVTSAQKNPTAFYLCASTLGTNQPQHFGDGTRLSIL.

V and J are TRBV6-1 and TRBJ1-2; 7 bases are shared with TRBD1. V lost 6 bases to trimming and J lost 3 bases; unmatched junction nucleotides: 10. The CDR3 is 15 residues long. Looked up from germline, CDR1 is MNHNS and CDR2 is SASEGT. In DNA, the CDR3 is TGTGCCAGCAGCCCCATGACAGGGATAGACTATGGCTACACCTTC. Encoded protein: CASSPMTGIDYGYTF.

This rearrangement joins TRBV5-4 to TRBJ2-7; 10 nucleotides line up with TRBD1. Unmatched junction bases numbered 6, after V lost 0 bases and J lost 6 bases. The CDR3 extends over 15 amino acids. Germline CDR1 SGHNT, CDR2 YYREEE (reference sequence). The CDR3 DNA reads TGTGCCAGCAGCTTGGCGTTAGGACAGGGGGGCGAGCAGTACTTC. Protein product: CASSLALGQGGEQYF.

The chain carries TRBV7-9 and TRBJ2-7; D possibly uses TRBD1 or TRBD2 (5 bases each). The germline V and J ends were trimmed by 5 bases and 4 bases, with 15 bases remaining between them. Germline V gene lookup returns CDR1 SEHNR and CDR2 FQNEAQ (reference sequence). The CDR3 length is 14 residues. CDR3: CASSPDGATYEQYF. CDR3 sequence (DNA): TGTGCCAGCAGCCCGGACGGGGCCACTTACGAGCAGTACTTC.

This clonotype was found a few times. The rearrangement links TRBV10-1 to TRBJ2-1; 8 bases line up with TRBD2. Germline assignment: CDR1 WNHNN and CDR2 SYGVQD (reference sequence). The V segment lost 3 bases and the J segment 0 bases; nucleotides outside the gene matches: 10. This CDR3 has 18 amino acids. CDR3 bases: TGCGCCAGCAGTGATACCAGCGGGAGTAGAATCTCCTACAATGAGCAGTTCTTC. Translating gives CASSDTSGSRISYNEQFF.

A few counts support this clonotype. This rearrangement joins TRBV20-1 to TRBJ1-2; D ambiguous. Germline V gene sequence: CDR1 DFQATT, CDR2 SNEGSKA (reference sequence). V was clipped by 2 bases and J by 5 bases, with 9 bases between them. The CDR3 sequence is 12 residues long. The CDR3 nucleotides are TGCAGTGCTAGATCGGGGAGGTATGGCTACACCTTC. Its translation: CSARSGRYGYTF.

This clonotype was counted a few times. The chain is built from TRBV3-1 and TRBJ2-5, with D possibly being TRBD1 (6 bases). The J call is doubtful: the DNA matches TRBJ2-1 better. This CDR3 contains 17 residues. Germline lookup yields CDR1 LGHDT and CDR2 YNNKEL (reference sequence). CDR3 loop: CASSQEPHRDPYNEQFF. The CDR3 region has the DNA TGTGCCAGCAGCCAAGAACCCCACAGGGACCCTTACAATGAGCAGTTCTTC.

This clonotype was seen more than once but under ten times. The rearrangement uses TRBV15 and TRBJ1-6; tentatively, D is TRBD1 (6 bases). This CDR3 is 15 amino acids long. V lost 5 bases to trimming and J lost 7 bases, with 15 bases between them. Germline V CDR1 and CDR2: LNHNV, YYDKDF (reference sequence). The CDR3 sequence: CATSARQELNSPLHF. The CDR3 bases are TGTGCCACCAGCGCTCGACAGGAGTTAAATTCACCCCTCCACTTT.

This clonotype appeared a few times. The chain uses TRBV29-1 and TRBJ2-5; 11 bases align to TRBD1. The length of the CDR3 is 13 residues. With 4 bases clipped from V and 6 bases from J, the junction kept 4 bases outside the gene matches. Germline V gene lookup returns CDR1 SQVTM and CDR2 ANQGSEA. Written as DNA, the CDR3 is TGCAGCGTTGCCGGGACAGGGGGAAAGACCCAGTACTTC. This translates into CSVAGTGGKTQYF.

This clonotype showed up just a few times. The chain carries TRBV11-2 and TRBJ2-5, with 7 nucleotides matching TRBD1. The CDR3 is made up of 15 amino acids. V gave up 2 bases and J gave up 11 bases; unmatched junction bases: 14. CDR1 is SGHAT and CDR2 is FQNNGV in the germline V gene. CDR3: CASSLNNPRTGKQYF. The CDR3 region has the DNA TGTGCCAGCAGCTTAAACAACCCCCGGACAGGAAAGCAGTACTTC.

This clonotype was seen a few times. The rearrangement links TRBV18 to TRBJ1-5; D unclear. The CDR3 has 15 residues. Germline CDR1 KGHSH, CDR2 LQKENI. V was cut by 3 bases and J by 2 bases, with 11 bases left in between. CDR3 region: CASSPSGVGNQPQHF. The CDR3 DNA reads as TGTGCCAGCTCACCTTCAGGTGTGGGCAATCAGCCCCAGCATTTT.

The V call is TRBV12-3 or TRBV12-4, the J call TRBJ2-1; a weak D match, TRBD2 (6 bases). The CDR3 extends over 15 amino acids. Trimming stripped 2 bases from V and 6 bases from J, with 14 bases between. The CDR3 DNA reads TGTGCCAGCAGTTTATCCACTCTAGCGCCCAATGAGCAGTTCTTC. It encodes CASSLSTLAPNEQFF.

This clonotype appeared many times. The chain has TRBV9 and TRBJ2-1, with no clear D. V was shortened by 0 bases and J by 8 bases, with 9 bases between the two germline ends. The CDR3 length is 13 residues. Germline V CDR1 and CDR2: SGDLS, YYNGEE. The CDR3 region is CASSVADPDEQFF. For the CDR3, the DNA is TGTGCCAGCAGCGTAGCCGACCCGGATGAGCAGTTCTTC.

The chain carries TRBV7-2 and TRBJ2-5, with 8 bases aligning to TRBD2. J gave up 7 bases and V 4 bases, and 5 bases lay outside the gene matches. This CDR3 contains 13 residues. Germline assignment: CDR1 SGHTA and CDR2 FQGNSA. Written as DNA, the CDR3 is TGTGCCAGCAGCTCCCAACGGGAGGGGACCCAGTACTTC. The encoded protein is CASSSQREGTQYF.